This TCR beta chain is from a study of T-cell reconstitution after alpha-beta-depleted transplantation in children listed by TCRdb under 2016. As for the study more broadly: Using TCR repertoire profiling, the study followed T-cell immune reconstitution in a quantitative way in children after TCRalphabeta/CD19-depleted allogeneic hematopoietic cell transplantation. Study-level results and caveats: The high TCRbeta diversity at day 60 in some patients was ascribed to recipient T cells and intrathymic progenitors that had survived conditioning. The frequencies of hyperexpanded clones fell over the following months, and after one year, T-cell counts and TCRbeta diversity were mostly attributed to newly produced T cells. The apparently early recovery of alphabetaT-cell counts about two months after transplant reportedly depended on only several hundred rapidly expanded clones that came from non-depleted graft cells.

This clonotype was seen just once. Its cognate antigen has yet to be identified. The sample holds no much larger clone one base away, and base qualities are not on file. One read amounts to weak evidence. According to the study, the label for this sample's treatment or condition signals: allogeneic hematopoietic cell transplantation with graft depleted of TCRalphabeta T cells and CD19 B cells. The transplant recipients were children given TCRalphabeta/CD19-depleted allogeneic hematopoietic cell grafts. The method was PCR. Sequencing was performed on an Illumina HiSeq 2500. Molecular barcoding was employed in the preparation of TCR libraries, with unique molecular identifiers being used to normalize TCRbeta repertoire quantification. Using fastp at Q25 and MiXCR, TCRdb reprocessed the public reads and kept productive beta chains. CDR3 protein duplicates are merged, each entry listing the most common genes and DNA. The sample table records about 590,000 distinct CDR3 sequences; over 10% of these occur just once. Of the sample, around 2.2% falls within the top ten clones.

Spanning cysteine to phenylalanine, the CDR3 consists of 16 amino acids. The read is trimmed to its CDR3 DNA, 48 bases read in frame from base 1. Ends trimmed: V by 4 bases, J by 5 bases; bases unmatched to a gene: 8. CDR1 KGHSH and CDR2 LQKENI were looked up in the germline V gene. This specimen was PBMCs, mostly from graft donor cells, taken 360 days after TCRalphabeta/CD19-depleted stem cell transplant. The V and J segments used are TRBV18 and TRBJ2-7, with 13 junctional bases fitting TRBD2. This TCR came from a male patient between 5 and 17 years old who had a stem cell transplant for acute myeloid leukemia, so the T cells may come from the graft donor. The CDR3 region reads CASSLLGLAGLDEQYF. The DNA reads as follows: TGTGCCAGCTCACTCCTGGGACTAGCGGGATTGGACGAGCAGTACTTC. The full variable domain, with segments outside the CDR3 supplied by the reference TRBV18 and TRBJ2-7 proteins, appears as NAGVMQNPRHLVRRRGQEARLRCSPMKGHSHVYWYRQLPEEGLKFMVYLQKENIIDESGMPKERFSAEFPKEGPSILRIQQVVRGDSAAYFCASSLLGLAGLDEQYFGPGTRLTVT.